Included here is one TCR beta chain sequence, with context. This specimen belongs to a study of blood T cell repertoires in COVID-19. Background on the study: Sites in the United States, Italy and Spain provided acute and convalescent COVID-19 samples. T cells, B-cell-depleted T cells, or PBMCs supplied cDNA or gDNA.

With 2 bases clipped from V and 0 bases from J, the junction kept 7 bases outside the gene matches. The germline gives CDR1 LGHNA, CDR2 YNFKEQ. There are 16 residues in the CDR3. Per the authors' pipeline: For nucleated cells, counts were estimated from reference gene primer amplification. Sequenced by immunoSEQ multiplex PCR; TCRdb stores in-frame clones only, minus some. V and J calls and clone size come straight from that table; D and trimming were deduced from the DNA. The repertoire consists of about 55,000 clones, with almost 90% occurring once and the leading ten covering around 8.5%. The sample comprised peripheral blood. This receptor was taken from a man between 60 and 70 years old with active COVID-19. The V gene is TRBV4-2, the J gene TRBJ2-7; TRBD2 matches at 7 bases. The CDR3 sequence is CASSQSTSTSSYEQYF. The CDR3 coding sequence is TGTGCCAGCAGCCAATCGACTAGCACTAGCTCCTACGAGCAGTACTTC.